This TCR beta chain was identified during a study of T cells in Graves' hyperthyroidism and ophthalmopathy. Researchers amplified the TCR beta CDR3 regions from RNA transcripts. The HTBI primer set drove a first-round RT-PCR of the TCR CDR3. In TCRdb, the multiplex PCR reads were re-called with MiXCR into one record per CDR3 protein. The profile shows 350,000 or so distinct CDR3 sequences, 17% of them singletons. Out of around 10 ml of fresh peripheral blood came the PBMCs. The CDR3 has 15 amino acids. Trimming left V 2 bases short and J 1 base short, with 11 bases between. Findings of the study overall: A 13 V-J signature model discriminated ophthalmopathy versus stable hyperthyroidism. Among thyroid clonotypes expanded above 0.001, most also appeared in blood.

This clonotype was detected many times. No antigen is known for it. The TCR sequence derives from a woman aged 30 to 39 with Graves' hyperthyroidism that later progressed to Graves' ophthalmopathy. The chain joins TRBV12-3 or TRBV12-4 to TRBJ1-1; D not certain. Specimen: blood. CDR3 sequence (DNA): TGTGCCAGCAGTTTATCTAGTTTTGGGAACACTGAAGCTTTCTTT. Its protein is CASSLSSFGNTEAFF.